Shown below are 18 T cell receptor beta chains from a single sample sequenced in a study of T cell responses to AZD1222 COVID-19 vaccine. This table comes from immunoSEQ multiplex PCR, and its TCRdb copy is limited to in-frame clones, with some not included. The profile shows roughly 140,000 clones, roughly 90% of them singletons. The sample was peripheral blood, taken 28 days after the second AZD1222 dose. Receptor source: an adult who received the AZD1222 COVID-19 vaccine.

This chain uses TRBV7-9 with TRBJ1-1; D remains unclear. Germline assignment: CDR1 SEHNR and CDR2 FQNEAQ (reference sequence). V gave up 1 base and J gave up 5 bases, with 8 bases separating them. There are 13 residues in the CDR3. This CDR3 reads CASSLDRFTEAFF. As DNA, the CDR3 is TGTGCCAGCAGCTTAGATCGGTTTACTGAAGCTTTCTTT.

This clone showed up just a few times. The V and J genes are TRBV5-6 and TRBJ2-6, with no clear D. The V end lost 0 bases, the J end lost 0 bases, and 4 bases lay between the germline ends. The CDR3 has 15 residues. The germline V gene has CDR1 SGHDT and CDR2 YYEEEE. CDR3 coding DNA: TGTGCCAGCAGCTTGGCCACCTCTGGGGCCAACGTCCTGACTTTC. This gives the protein CASSLATSGANVLTF. Full variable domain (missing parts from reference TRBV5-6 and TRBJ2-6): DAGVTQSPTHLIKTRGQQVTLRCSPKSGHDTVSWYQQALGQGPQFIFQYYEEEERQRGNFPDRFSGHQFPNYSSELNVNALLLGDSALYLCASSLATSGANVLTFGAGSRLTVL.

This clone showed up just once. The chain links TRBV6-5 to TRBJ2-7, with 9 bases matching TRBD1. The V gene end was trimmed by 2 bases and the J gene end by 2 bases; junction bases not matched to a gene: 4. This CDR3 region has 15 residues. Per germline, CDR1 MNHEY and CDR2 SVGAGI. The CDR3: CASSYGTGYAYEQYF. Here the CDR3 DNA reads TGTGCCAGCAGTTACGGGACAGGGTACGCCTACGAGCAGTACTTC.

V usage is TRBV5-4 and J usage is TRBJ1-1; 8 nucleotides align to TRBD1. Trimming cost V 2 bases and J 4 bases; bases outside gene matches: 4. This CDR3 is 14 amino acids long. In germline, CDR1 is SGHNT, CDR2 YYREEE (reference sequence). The CDR3 DNA reads TGTGCCAGCAGCTTCGACAGGGGCGGCACTGAAGCTTTCTTT. Protein: CASSFDRGGTEAFF. The whole variable domain, filled in from reference TRBV5-4 and TRBJ1-1, reads ETGVTQSPTHLIKTRGQQVTLRCSSQSGHNTVSWYQQALGQGPQFIFQYYREEENGRGNFPPRFSGLQFPNYSSELNVNALELDDSALYLCASSFDRGGTEAFFGQGTRLTVV.

V is TRBV28 and J is TRBJ2-7; a weak D match, TRBD1 (5 bases). The CDR3 spans 14 residues. Deletions cut 2 bases from V and 7 bases from J, with 15 bases between. From germline, CDR1 is MDHEN and CDR2 SYDVKM. CDR3 sequence: CASSLTELRVEQYF. For the CDR3, the DNA is TGTGCCAGCAGTTTAACTGAACTCAGGGTGGAGCAGTACTTC.

The rearrangement uses TRBV28 and TRBJ1-4, with TRBD1 identical over 10 bases. Germline assignment: CDR1 MDHEN and CDR2 SYDVKM. This CDR3 spans 15 amino acids. The trim removed 3 bases at V and 13 bases at J, leaving 11 bases unmatched. The DNA for the CDR3 is TGTGCCAGCAGTTTGTGGGGACAGGGGATGAATAGACTGTTTTTT. It encodes CASSLWGQGMNRLFF.

A few counts support this clone. The genes are TRBV4-1 and TRBJ2-7; 7 bases fit TRBD1. This CDR3 is 14 amino acids long. The germline V gene has CDR1 MGHRA and CDR2 YSYEKL. V dropped 4 bases and J dropped 0; count of bases not matched to a gene: 3. The CDR3 sequence: CASSPNRGSYEQYF. Written as DNA, the CDR3 is TGCGCCAGCAGCCCAAACAGGGGCTCCTACGAGCAGTACTTC.

J is TRBJ1-4 and V is TRBV3-1 (or the pseudogene TRBV3-2), with 9 bases lining up with TRBD1. V shed 6 bases, J shed 7 bases, and the junction held 6 bases outside the gene matches. The CDR3 extends over 14 amino acids. Germline CDR1 and CDR2: LGHDT and YNNKEL (reference sequence). CDR3 loop: CASRAGTGIEKLFF. The CDR3 coding sequence is TGTGCCAGCAGAGCCGGGACAGGGATTGAAAAACTGTTTTTT.

This clone was detected only a few times. Written as DNA, the CDR3 is TGTGCCAGCAGTGAGGGGCACAGCGAGCAGTACTTC. Amino acids: CASSEGHSEQYF. This chain joins TRBV2 and TRBJ2-7; TRBD1 is a possible D gene (5 bases). The V gene's germline CDR1 is SNHLY and CDR2 FYNNEI. The V gene lost 3 bases and the J gene lost 6 bases, with 9 bases spanning the gap. CDR3 length: 12 amino acids.

This clone was detected a few times. The V call is TRBV2, the J call TRBJ2-5; D unclear. Germline assignment: CDR1 SNHLY and CDR2 FYNNEI. Trimming removed 4 bases from V and 5 bases from J, with 5 bases in between. CDR3 length: 11 residues. The CDR3 is CASSVKETQYF. The CDR3 bases are TGTGCCAGCAGTGTAAAGGAGACCCAGTACTTC.

The genes are TRBV4-1 and TRBJ2-1, with 7 bases fitting TRBD1. The CDR3 totals 14 residues. Germline assignment: CDR1 MGHRA and CDR2 YSYEKL. V was clipped by 1 base and J by 13 bases; unmatched bases: 10. CDR3 bases: TGCGCCAGCAGCCAAGGGATATCGGGACAGTCCCAGTTCTTC. This sequence encodes CASSQGISGQSQFF.

The V gene is TRBV6-5, the J gene TRBJ1-6, with D possibly TRBD1 on 5 matching bases. The V and J ends lost 5 bases and 7 bases respectively, with 12 bases between them. CDR1 is MNHEY, CDR2 SVGAGI, per germline. The CDR3 has 14 residues. In DNA form, the CDR3 reads TGTGCCAGCAGTCCCTGGGCAGGGAATTCACCCCTCCACTTT. It translates to CASSPWAGNSPLHF.

This clone has just a few counts. The chain has TRBV6-1 and TRBJ1-5; D is ambiguous. V was pared by 3 bases and J by 7 bases, with 4 bases between. Germline V gene data show CDR1 as MNHNS and CDR2 as SASEGT. The CDR3 contains 11 residues. CDR3 coding DNA: TGTGCCAGCAGTGATTACCAGCCCCAGCATTTT. Its translation is CASSDYQPQHF.

This clone appeared a single time. The chain is built from TRBV28 and TRBJ1-1; D not certain. The CDR3 spans 14 residues. V was shortened by 4 bases and J by 8 bases, with 17 bases between the two germline ends. Germline loops: CDR1 MDHEN, CDR2 SYDVKM. CDR3 region: CASSYLGSRTEAFF. CDR3 in DNA: TGTGCCAGCAGTTACCTGGGCTCTCGGACCGAAGCTTTCTTT.

This chain joins TRBV6-5 and TRBJ1-1; D is unclear. The germline V gene has CDR1 MNHEY and CDR2 SVGAGI. This CDR3 spans 13 amino acids. V shed 3 bases and J shed 6 bases, with 11 bases lying between them. The CDR3 DNA follows: TGTGCCAGCAGTTATTCGGGGTCCGCTGAAGCTTTCTTT. Translation gives CASSYSGSAEAFF.

The chain has TRBV5-1 and TRBJ2-2; D is undetermined. V was trimmed by 0 bases and J by 0 bases, leaving 6 bases between them. Germline CDR1 is SGHRS and CDR2 is YFSETQ. The CDR3 has 15 amino acids. In DNA, the CDR3 is TGCGCCAGCAGCTTGGCAGAATCGAACACCGGGGAGCTGTTTTTT. Translating gives CASSLAESNTGELFF.

J is TRBJ1-2 and V is TRBV30; maybe TRBD1 (5 bases). This CDR3 has 12 amino acids. V gave up 1 base and J gave up 6 bases, with 9 bases separating them. Germline CDR1 reads GTSNPN; CDR2 reads SVGIG (reference sequence). The CDR3: CAWSAQVNGYTF. The DNA for the CDR3 is TGTGCCTGGAGTGCACAGGTAAATGGCTACACCTTC.

As to this clone: The same CDR3 can be traced to other DNA sequences in this sample. The chain uses TRBV18 and TRBJ2-5; TRBD1 aligns across 10 bases. The V segment lost 3 bases and the J segment 5 bases; nucleotides outside the gene matches: 0. Germline lookup yields CDR1 KGHSH and CDR2 LQKENI. This CDR3 comprises 13 residues. CDR3 protein: CASSPGQGETQYF. Here the CDR3 DNA reads TGTGCCAGCTCACCGGGACAGGGGGAGACCCAGTACTTC.